These 21 T cell receptor beta chains were sequenced from one sample in a study of shared clonotypes between healthy human individuals. Sequencing used immunoSEQ multiplex PCR; TCRdb keeps in-frame clones, though not all of them. The profile shows 1.5 million to 2.5 million clones, roughly 94% of them singletons. Naivety among CD8 cells was defined by CD45RO negativity and positive CCR7 selection, thereby excluding terminally differentiated effector memory CD45RA+ cells. Material: naive CD8+ T cells sorted from blood. The receptors stem from a man aged 18-30 years in good health.

In regard to this clone: Other DNA variants within this sample encode the same CDR3. V usage is TRBV10-1 and J usage is TRBJ1-2, with a tentative D call TRBD1 (6 bases). The germline V gene has CDR1 WNHNN and CDR2 SYGVQD (reference sequence). V lost 0 bases and J lost 8, with 10 bases in between. The CDR3 has 13 amino acids. CDR3 sequence (DNA): TGCGCCAGCAGTGAGTCAACAGGGTACGGCTACACCTTC. It specifies CASSESTGYGYTF.

V usage is TRBV7-9 and J usage is TRBJ2-7, with a tentative D call TRBD1 (5 bases). Deletions cut 5 bases from V and 1 base from J, with 15 bases between. Germline V gives CDR1 SEHNR, CDR2 FQNEAQ (reference sequence). The CDR3 covers 15 residues. DNA of the CDR3: TGTGCCAGCAGCGGCGACCCCAGGGTTTCCTACGAGCAGTACTTC. Translation: CASSGDPRVSYEQYF. Drawing the rest from reference TRBV7-9 and TRBJ2-7, the complete variable domain is DTGVSQNPRHKITKRGQNVTFRCDPISEHNRLYWYRQTLGQGPEFLTYFQNEAQLEKSRLLSDRFSAERPKGSFSTLEIQRTEQGDSAMYLCASSGDPRVSYEQYFGPGTRLTVT.

The rearrangement uses TRBV7-2 and TRBJ2-3; TRBD2 matches at 10 bases. V dropped 1 base and J dropped 6; count of bases not matched to a gene: 4. The V gene's germline CDR1 is SGHTA and CDR2 FQGNSA. CDR3 length: 15 amino acids. The CDR3 bases are TGTGCCAGCAGCTTAGTGGCTAGCGGGAGTGATACGCAGTATTTT. This sequence encodes CASSLVASGSDTQYF.

The chain couples TRBV5-4 to TRBJ2-7, with D tentatively TRBD1 (6 bases). V lost 7 bases and J 5 bases, leaving 19 bases between the germline ends. The CDR3 is 14 amino acids. CDR1 is SGHNT and CDR2 is YYREEE in the germline V gene (reference sequence). CDR3: CASGSKQGSDEQYF. The CDR3 DNA sequence: TGTGCCAGCGGATCGAAGCAGGGGTCCGACGAGCAGTACTTC.

The V call is TRBV28, the J call TRBJ2-1; 10 nucleotides line up with TRBD2. V gave up 4 bases and J gave up 7 bases; unmatched junction bases: 16. The CDR3 is made up of 18 amino acids. The germline V gene encodes CDR1 MDHEN and CDR2 SYDVKM. The chain's CDR3 is CASSSPGGAGGLWNEQFF. Written as DNA, the CDR3 is TGTGCCAGCAGTTCCCCCGGTGGAGCGGGGGGGCTTTGGAATGAGCAGTTCTTC. The entire variable domain, with the rest obtained from reference TRBV28 and TRBJ2-1, is as follows: DVKVTQSSRYLVKRTGEKVFLECVQDMDHENMFWYRQDPGLGLRLIYFSYDVKMKEKGDIPEGYSVSREKKERFSLILESASTNQTSMYLCASSSPGGAGGLWNEQFFGPGTRLTVL.

This sequence joins TRBV5-1 and TRBJ1-4, with D perhaps matching TRBD1 (5 bases). V lost 0 bases and J 0 bases, leaving 12 bases between the germline ends. The germline V gene encodes CDR1 SGHRS and CDR2 YFSETQ. The CDR3 sequence is 17 residues long. This CDR3 reads CASSLEGRGTTNEKLFF. CDR3 in DNA: TGCGCCAGCAGCTTGGAGGGGCGGGGCACAACTAATGAAAAACTGTTTTTT.

The chain uses TRBV11-2 and TRBJ1-1, with 7 nucleotides matching TRBD1. Germline CDR1 SGHAT, CDR2 FQNNGV. The V gene end was trimmed by 3 bases and the J gene end by 0 bases; junction bases not matched to a gene: 7. The CDR3 totals 16 residues. CDR3 DNA: TGTGCCAGCAGCTTCAGGGGGACTCTAATGAACACTGAAGCTTTCTTT. Translating gives CASSFRGTLMNTEAFF.

This clone was detected only once. This chain uses TRBV10-2 with TRBJ1-5, with a possible D match to TRBD1 (5 bases). The CDR3 is 18 amino acids. Germline V gene lookup returns CDR1 WSHSY and CDR2 SAAADI. V lost 2 bases to trimming and J lost 2 bases, with 19 bases between them. In DNA, the CDR3 is TGCGCCAGCAGTGAGCTGGCAGGGTACGATTGGGGCAATCAGCCCCAGCATTTT. This codes for CASSELAGYDWGNQPQHF.

The rearrangement joins TRBV7-9 to TRBJ2-3, with 10 bases fitting TRBD2. CDR1 is SEHNR, CDR2 FQNEAQ, per germline (reference sequence). Trimming cost V 5 bases and J 2 bases; bases outside gene matches: 7. The CDR3 spans 16 residues. The CDR3 sequence is CASSAPSGSNTDTQYF. The CDR3 DNA sequence: TGTGCCAGCAGCGCGCCTAGCGGGAGTAACACAGATACGCAGTATTTT.

The genes are TRBV5-6 and TRBJ1-2; 11 nucleotides match TRBD1. After removal of 3 bases from V and 6 bases from J, the junction contained 13 bases not matched to a gene. The CDR3 consists of 17 residues. Germline V gives CDR1 SGHDT, CDR2 YYEEEE. The chain's CDR3 is CASSWTVGQGAGDGYTF. DNA of the CDR3: TGTGCCAGCAGCTGGACTGTTGGACAGGGGGCAGGAGATGGCTACACCTTC.

This clone was counted between two and nine times. The chain joins TRBV6-5 to TRBJ1-1; tentative D call: TRBD1 (5 bases). V was trimmed by 2 bases and J by 4 bases, leaving 11 bases between them. The CDR3 has 14 residues. Germline V lookup: CDR1 MNHEY, CDR2 SVGAGI. The CDR3 here is CASSYMEGSTEAFF. For the CDR3, the DNA is TGTGCCAGCAGTTACATGGAGGGGAGCACTGAAGCTTTCTTT.

The chain joins TRBV6-5 to TRBJ1-2; D remains ambiguous. Germline CDR1 MNHEY, CDR2 SVGAGI. Trimming cost V 0 bases and J 8 bases, with 16 bases left between them. The CDR3 totals 15 residues. The CDR3, as DNA: TGTGCCAGCAGTTACTCGAAGGGAGGAGCGACAGGCTACACCTTC. It codes for CASSYSKGGATGYTF.

This chain joins TRBV7-9 and TRBJ2-2; D tentatively fits TRBD1 or TRBD2 (5 bases each). The CDR3 loop spans 12 amino acids. Trimming shortened V by 5 bases and J by 7 bases, and 8 bases separated the two germline ends. The germline gives CDR1 SEHNR, CDR2 FQNEAQ (reference sequence). The CDR3 here is CASSRGVGELFF. CDR3 in DNA: TGTGCCAGCAGCAGAGGGGTCGGGGAGCTGTTTTTT. Using reference TRBV7-9 and TRBJ2-2 for the parts outside the CDR3, the full variable domain is DTGVSQNPRHKITKRGQNVTFRCDPISEHNRLYWYRQTLGQGPEFLTYFQNEAQLEKSRLLSDRFSAERPKGSFSTLEIQRTEQGDSAMYLCASSRGVGELFFGEGSRLTVL.

V is TRBV27 and J is TRBJ2-7, with 8 positions matching TRBD1. The junction had 15 bases not matched to a gene; V was cut back by 10 bases and J by 7 bases. The CDR3 has 14 residues. The germline CDR1 and CDR2 sequences are MNHEY and SMNVEV (reference sequence). The chain's CDR3 is CATRGQDNRWEQYF. CDR3 coding DNA: TGTGCCACACGGGGACAGGATAACCGATGGGAGCAGTACTTC.

This chain uses TRBV27 with TRBJ2-6; D is unresolved. Per germline, CDR1 MNHEY and CDR2 SMNVEV (reference sequence). V shed 2 bases and J shed 2 bases, with 10 bases lying between them. The CDR3 spans 16 residues. The CDR3: CASSLISPTGANVLTF. CDR3 coding DNA: TGTGCCAGCAGTTTAATTTCCCCTACTGGGGCCAACGTCCTGACTTTC.

This clone appeared a single time. This chain connects TRBV30 to TRBJ2-1, with D possibly matching TRBD2 (5 bases). Trimming took 3 bases from V and 2 from J, leaving 17 bases between them. Germline lookup yields CDR1 GTSNPN and CDR2 SVGIG (reference sequence). There are 16 residues in the CDR3. CDR3 sequence (DNA): TGTGCCTGGAGGCCAGGACTGGATAGGACCTACAATGAGCAGTTCTTC. It codes for CAWRPGLDRTYNEQFF. Full variable domain (missing parts from reference TRBV30 and TRBJ2-1): SQTIHQWPATLVQPVGSPLSLECTVEGTSNPNLYWYRQAAGRGLQLLFYSVGIGQISSEVPQNLSASRPQDRQFILSSKKLLLSDSGFYLCAWRPGLDRTYNEQFFGPGTRLTVL.

V and J are TRBV27 and TRBJ2-3; 7 nucleotides match TRBD1. Germline V gives CDR1 MNHEY, CDR2 SMNVEV (reference sequence). CDR3 size: 15 residues. V lost 5 bases and J lost 0; bases outside the gene matches: 5. The CDR3, as DNA: TGTGCCAGCAGTCCCTGGGACAGCAGCACAGATACGCAGTATTTT. Translation gives CASSPWDSSTDTQYF.

This sequence joins TRBV13 and TRBJ1-5, with 9 bases lining up with TRBD1. This CDR3 spans 14 amino acids. Germline trimming cut 5 bases from V and 6 bases from J; bases unmatched to any gene: 5. CDR1 PRHDT and CDR2 FYEKMQ come from the germline V gene (reference sequence). CDR3 loop: CASSQGQGSQPQHF. CDR3 DNA: TGTGCCAGCAGCCAGGGACAGGGTAGTCAGCCCCAGCATTTT.

The chain combines TRBV28 with TRBJ1-5; D gene uncertain. This CDR3 spans 13 amino acids. V was trimmed by 3 bases and J by 8 bases, leaving 11 bases between them. Germline V lookup: CDR1 MDHEN, CDR2 SYDVKM. The CDR3 DNA follows: TGTGCCAGCAGTTTGTTAAGTCTGGAGCCCCAGCATTTT. Translating gives CASSLLSLEPQHF. Complete variable domain (other parts from reference TRBV28 and TRBJ1-5): DVKVTQSSRYLVKRTGEKVFLECVQDMDHENMFWYRQDPGLGLRLIYFSYDVKMKEKGDIPEGYSVSREKKERFSLILESASTNQTSMYLCASSLLSLEPQHFGDGTRLSIL.

The chain employs TRBV5-8 and TRBJ1-2; D ambiguous. This CDR3 is 16 amino acids long. Germline values: CDR1 SGHTS, CDR2 YDEGEE. Trimming pared 0 bases from V and 0 bases from J, leaving 12 bases between. The CDR3 reads CASSLVPGLANYGYTF. The DNA of the CDR3 is TGTGCCAGCAGCTTGGTTCCGGGGTTAGCTAACTATGGCTACACCTTC.

Comment on this clone: A much larger clone differs from this one at a single base, so this may be a read error. Other DNA sequences in the sample encode the same CDR3. The gene calls are TRBV11-3 and TRBJ2-7, with 7 nucleotides matching TRBD1. CDR3 length equals 13 residues. Germline lookup yields CDR1 SGHNT and CDR2 YENEEA. V gave up 3 bases and J gave up 2 bases; unmatched junction bases: 1. The CDR3 DNA is TGTGCCAGCAGCTTGGGGACAGCCTACGAGCAGTACTTC. Its translation is CASSLGTAYEQYF.